These 27 T cell receptor beta chains were all obtained from the same sample, sequenced in a study of blood T cell repertoires in COVID-19. Method: immunoSEQ multiplex PCR; TCRdb's copy keeps in-frame clones and lacks some. The sample lists about 29,000 clones; about nine tenths were seen once. Source material: peripheral blood. These receptors were obtained from a human donor with active COVID-19. The donor label of this sample is uncertain.

The genes are TRBV19 and TRBJ2-5; 10 bases agree with TRBD2. V was clipped by 7 bases and J by 2 bases; unmatched bases: 10. Germline V gene data show CDR1 as LNHDA and CDR2 as SQIVND (reference sequence). This CDR3 spans 16 amino acids. CDR3 residues: CASKDSGRYGQETQYF. Here the CDR3 DNA reads TGTGCCAGTAAAGATAGCGGGAGGTACGGACAAGAGACCCAGTACTTC.

The V call is TRBV4-2, the J call TRBJ2-5, with TRBD1 matching over 8 bases. This CDR3 is built from 15 residues. Trimming cost V 1 base and J 5 bases; bases outside gene matches: 6. Germline V CDR1 and CDR2: LGHNA, YNFKEQ. The CDR3 coding sequence is TGTGCCAGCAGCCAAGGTAACAGGGGGACCGAGACCCAGTACTTC. Its protein product is CASSQGNRGTETQYF.

This clone was detected once. This chain links TRBV24-1 with TRBJ1-5; D remains ambiguous. The CDR3 has 14 amino acids. The germline V and J ends were trimmed by 5 bases and 1 base, with 8 bases remaining between them. CDR1 is KGHDR, CDR2 SFDVKD, per germline. The CDR3 loop is CATSAPGSNQPQHF. CDR3 DNA: TGTGCCACCAGTGCCCCCGGGAGCAATCAGCCCCAGCATTTT.

The chain carries TRBV18 and TRBJ2-3; D call uncertain. The CDR3 is 13 residues long. The V gene's germline CDR1 is KGHSH and CDR2 LQKENI. Trimming cost V 4 bases and J 1 base, with 6 bases left between them. CDR3 DNA: TGTGCCAGCTCACTTCAGGGCACAGATACGCAGTATTTT. Residues: CASSLQGTDTQYF.

The chain employs TRBV9 and TRBJ2-7; weak D call: TRBD2 (5 bases). The V end lost 0 bases, the J end lost 0 bases, and 16 bases lay between the germline ends. Per the germline V gene, CDR1 is SGDLS and CDR2 is YYNGEE. CDR3 length: 17 residues. The CDR3 DNA follows: TGTGCCAGCAGCGTAGCCACTTCTAGCTCCCACTCCTACGAGCAGTACTTC. Protein: CASSVATSSSHSYEQYF.

The chain couples TRBV5-1 to TRBJ2-1; 14 bases line up with TRBD2. The CDR3 has 16 residues. V gave up 4 bases and J gave up 7 bases; unmatched junction bases: 7. Germline CDR1 reads SGHRS; CDR2 reads YFSETQ. CDR3 residues: CASSRPGLAGVNEQFF. Written as DNA, the CDR3 is TGCGCCAGCAGCCGGCCGGGACTAGCGGGGGTAAATGAGCAGTTCTTC.

This chain links TRBV11-3 with TRBJ1-3; D not certain. Germline CDR1 is SGHNT and CDR2 is YENEEA. This CDR3 contains 15 residues. The V and J ends lost 2 bases and 0 bases respectively, with 8 bases between them. CDR3 DNA: TGTGCCAGCAGCTTATCGGGGTACTCTGGAAACACCATATATTTT. This encodes CASSLSGYSGNTIYF.

The chain recombines TRBV12-3 or TRBV12-4 with TRBJ2-1; a possible D gene is TRBD2 (6 bases). This CDR3 has 12 residues. Trimming shortened V by 2 bases and J by 11 bases, and 10 bases separated the two germline ends. The CDR3 region has the DNA TGTGCCAGCAGTTTAAGGGGCGGGAAGCAGTTCTTC. It yields the protein CASSLRGGKQFF.

This clone was seen once. V is TRBV2 and J is TRBJ1-3, with 8 bases that match TRBD1. The germline V gene has CDR1 SNHLY and CDR2 FYNNEI. The CDR3 runs 16 residues. Unmatched junction bases numbered 9, after V lost 4 bases and J lost 4 bases. The CDR3 DNA sequence: TGTGCCAGCAGTGCGGACAGGGCGGGAGTCGGAAACACCATATATTTT. Translation: CASSADRAGVGNTIYF.

The chain links TRBV2 to TRBJ1-6; D is perhaps TRBD1 (5 bases). The CDR3 spans 14 residues. Trimming stripped 7 bases from V and 4 bases from J, with 11 bases between. In germline, CDR1 is SNHLY, CDR2 FYNNEI. The CDR3 reads CASTSGPYNSPLHF. Here the CDR3 DNA reads TGTGCCAGCACTTCAGGGCCTTATAATTCACCCCTCCACTTT. Supplemented by reference TRBV2 and TRBJ1-6, the full variable domain reads EPEVTQTPSHQVTQMGQEVILRCVPISNHLYFYWYRQILGQKVEFLVSFYNNEISEKSEIFDDQFSVERPDGSNFTLKIRSTKLEDSAMYFCASTSGPYNSPLHFGNGTRLTVT.

This rearrangement joins TRBV3-1 (or the pseudogene TRBV3-2) to TRBJ1-5, with D possibly TRBD1 on 6 matching bases. Germline lookup yields CDR1 LGHDT and CDR2 YNNKEL (reference sequence). The ends were cut back, 4 bases at V and 5 bases at J, with 12 bases in the middle. This CDR3 has 14 residues. Here the CDR3 reads CASSPGQRDQPQHF. The CDR3 DNA sequence: TGTGCCAGCAGCCCCGGACAGCGAGATCAGCCCCAGCATTTT.

This chain links TRBV6-5 with TRBJ2-7; 7 bases are a match to TRBD1. This CDR3 region has 13 residues. Germline CDR1 is MNHEY and CDR2 is SVGAGI. V shed 11 bases and J 0 bases; nucleotides not matched to a gene: 7. CDR3 coding DNA: TGTGCCGCCGCCGGGACAGCCTCCTACGAGCAGTACTTC. This codes for CAAAGTASYEQYF.

The chain joins TRBV6-5 to TRBJ1-2; tentative D call: TRBD1 (5 bases). Trimming stripped 5 bases from V and 3 bases from J, with 7 bases between. The CDR3 length is 12 residues. Germline V gene lookup returns CDR1 MNHEY and CDR2 SVGAGI. The CDR3 is CASSPTDYGYTF. Here the CDR3 DNA reads TGTGCCAGCAGTCCGACAGACTATGGCTACACCTTC.

In this sample, this clone is medium-sized (0.01 to 0.1%). The genes are TRBV12-5 and TRBJ2-7; 8 nucleotides line up with TRBD2. The CDR3 sequence is 14 residues long. The trim removed 8 bases at V and 6 bases at J, leaving 12 bases unmatched. CDR1 and CDR2 (germline): LGHNT, FRNRAP. The CDR3 DNA sequence: TGTGCTAGTATCCGTAGCAGCGGGAGCCTCGAGCAGTACTTC. It encodes CASIRSSGSLEQYF.

The chain links TRBV5-1 to TRBJ2-7; TRBD2 is a possible D gene (5 bases). Germline values: CDR1 SGHRS, CDR2 YFSETQ. V lost 2 bases, J lost 7 bases, and 10 bases lay in between. This CDR3 region has 12 residues. CDR3 residues: CASSFSGLEQYF. CDR3 DNA sequence: TGCGCCAGCAGCTTTTCTGGACTTGAGCAGTACTTC.

The V and J genes are TRBV10-3 and TRBJ1-1; D call uncertain. The V and J ends lost 10 bases and 3 bases respectively, with 15 bases between them. Per germline, CDR1 ENHRY and CDR2 SYGVKD. The CDR3 has 13 amino acids. The CDR3 DNA sequence: TGTGCCACGTATAGCCCCGGGTACACTGAAGCTTTCTTT. Its protein product is CATYSPGYTEAFF.

V and J are TRBV3-1 (or the pseudogene TRBV3-2) and TRBJ1-6, with 9 bases fitting TRBD1. V gave up 10 bases and J gave up 7 bases; unmatched junction bases: 20. This CDR3 spans 18 amino acids. Germline V gene sequence: CDR1 LGHDT, CDR2 YNNKEL (reference sequence). The CDR3: CATTETPPTQGANSPLHF. CDR3 DNA sequence: TGTGCCACAACCGAAACTCCCCCCACACAGGGGGCAAATTCACCCCTCCACTTT.

The gene calls are TRBV9 and TRBJ2-1; weak D call: TRBD2 (7 bases). Trimming left V 3 bases short and J 6 bases short, with 13 bases between. This CDR3 region has 14 residues. CDR1 and CDR2 (germline): SGDLS, YYNGEE. The CDR3 DNA is TGTGCCAGCAGCGCGGGGGGCTTGGGCAATGAGCAGTTCTTC. Protein product: CASSAGGLGNEQFF.

The rearrangement joins TRBV9 to TRBJ2-7; D is perhaps TRBD2 (6 bases). Germline V gives CDR1 SGDLS, CDR2 YYNGEE. V gave up 7 bases and J gave up 3 bases, with 14 bases separating them. CDR3 length equals 13 residues. CDR3 DNA: TGTGCCAGCGGTCCAAGTAGCGGCTACGAGCAGTACTTC. Translating it yields CASGPSSGYEQYF.

Only one count was recorded for this clone. This chain links TRBV29-1 with TRBJ2-1, with 9 positions matching TRBD1. Germline loops: CDR1 SQVTM, CDR2 ANQGSEA. The CDR3 consists of 14 residues. The V gene end was trimmed by 6 bases and the J gene end by 3 bases; junction bases not matched to a gene: 6. The CDR3 DNA is TGCAGCGTCAGCCGGGACAGGGTCTACAATGAGCAGTTCTTC. Translated: CSVSRDRVYNEQFF.

The CDR3, as DNA: TGCGCCAGCAGCCCAGGACAGGGGTCCTCTGGGGCCAACGTCCTGACTTTC. This translates into CASSPGQGSSGANVLTF. V and J are TRBV5-1 and TRBJ2-6, with 9 bases matching TRBD1. V lost 4 bases, J lost 0 bases, and 5 bases stayed unmatched. The CDR3 runs to 17 residues. CDR1 is SGHRS, CDR2 YFSETQ, per germline.

The count of this clone is one. The chain couples TRBV5-1 to TRBJ2-7; the match to TRBD2 covers 7 bases. The CDR3 covers 15 residues. Germline CDR1 and CDR2: SGHRS and YFSETQ. V was pared by 3 bases and J by 2 bases, with 8 bases of the junction left unmatched. Here the CDR3 reads CASSSTTGTTYEQYF. DNA for the CDR3: TGCGCCAGCAGCTCAACCACCGGGACTACCTACGAGCAGTACTTC.

The V and J genes are TRBV9 and TRBJ2-5; TRBD1 might be the D (6 bases). The germline V gene has CDR1 SGDLS and CDR2 YYNGEE. The CDR3 contains 15 residues. The V and J ends lost 1 base and 1 base respectively, with 11 bases between them. The CDR3 spells CASSVPTGTQETQYF. The CDR3 bases are TGTGCCAGCAGCGTACCAACAGGGACCCAAGAGACCCAGTACTTC.

The chain joins TRBV5-4 to TRBJ2-3; D is ambiguous. CDR3 length: 15 amino acids. V gave up 4 bases and J gave up 0 bases, with 12 bases separating them. Germline lookup yields CDR1 SGHNT and CDR2 YYREEE (reference sequence). For the CDR3, the DNA is TGTGCCAGCAGCCTCGACTTTACTAGCACAGATACGCAGTATTTT. It is translated as CASSLDFTSTDTQYF.

J is TRBJ1-4 and V is TRBV28, with D uncertain. Trimming shortened V by 2 bases and J by 6 bases, and 4 bases separated the two germline ends. From germline, CDR1 is MDHEN and CDR2 SYDVKM. The length of the CDR3 is 12 residues. The CDR3 coding sequence is TGTGCCAGCAGTTTAACAGATGAAAAACTGTTTTTT. The encoded protein is CASSLTDEKLFF.

The rearrangement joins TRBV6-1 to TRBJ2-6, with 10 bases identical to TRBD1. The CDR3 is made up of 17 amino acids. The V gene end was trimmed by 2 bases and the J gene end by 2 bases; junction bases not matched to a gene: 3. The germline gives CDR1 MNHNS, CDR2 SASEGT. This CDR3 is CASSETTGGAGANVLTF. For the CDR3, the DNA is TGTGCCAGCAGTGAAACGACAGGGGGCGCTGGGGCCAACGTCCTGACTTTC.

The chain employs TRBV7-9 and TRBJ2-1, with TRBD2 matching over 10 bases. The CDR3 covers 15 residues. Germline assignment: CDR1 SEHNR and CDR2 FQNEAQ (reference sequence). Trimming cost V 2 bases and J 6 bases; bases outside gene matches: 4. CDR3 loop: CASSLSSGSPNEQFF. CDR3 sequence (DNA): TGTGCCAGCAGCTTATCTAGCGGGAGCCCCAATGAGCAGTTCTTC.